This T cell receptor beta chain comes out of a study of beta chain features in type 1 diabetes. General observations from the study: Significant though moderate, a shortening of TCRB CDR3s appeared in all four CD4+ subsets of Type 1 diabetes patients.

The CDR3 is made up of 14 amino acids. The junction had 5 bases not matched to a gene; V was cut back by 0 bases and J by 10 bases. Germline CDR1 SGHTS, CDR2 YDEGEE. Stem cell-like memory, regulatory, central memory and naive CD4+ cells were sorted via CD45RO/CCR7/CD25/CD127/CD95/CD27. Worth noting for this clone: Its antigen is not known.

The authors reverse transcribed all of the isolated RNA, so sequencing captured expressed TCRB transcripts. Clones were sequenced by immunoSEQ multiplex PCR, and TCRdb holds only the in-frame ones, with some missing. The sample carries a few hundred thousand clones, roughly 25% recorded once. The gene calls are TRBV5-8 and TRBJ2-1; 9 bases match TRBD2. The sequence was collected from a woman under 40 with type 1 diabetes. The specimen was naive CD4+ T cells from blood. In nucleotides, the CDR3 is TGTGCCAGCAGCTTGGGCGGGAGGGCCTTGGAGCAGTTCTTC. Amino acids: CASSLGGRALEQFF. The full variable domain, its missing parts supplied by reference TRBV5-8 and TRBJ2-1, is EAGVTQSPTHLIKTRGQQATLRCSPISGHTSVYWYQQALGLGLQFLLWYDEGEERNRGNFPPRFSGRQFPNYSSELNVNALELEDSALYLCASSLGGRALEQFFGPGTRLTVL.